This T cell receptor (beta chain) appears in the sequencing data of a study of T cell responses to AZD1222 COVID-19 vaccine. Measured with immunoSEQ multiplex PCR; TCRdb has only the in-frame clones, and not every one. The sample yields around 100,000 clones, 88% seen once. The CDR3 runs 13 residues. The germline V gene has CDR1 MNHEY and CDR2 SVGAGI. V was pared by 10 bases and J by 3 bases, with 8 bases of the junction left unmatched. As regards this clone: The antigen remains undetermined.

General study results and limits: Unmutated regions of variants are reportedly targeted by nearly half of spike-specific TCRs. Researchers took repertoire samples only after the peak T cell response had come.

The chain joins TRBV6-5 to TRBJ2-7, with 8 bases identical to TRBD2. This TCR was recovered from an adult in good health. This sample comprised peripheral blood, obtained on day 0 of AZD1222 vaccination. DNA of the CDR3: TGTGCCACCGGGGCTAGCGGGTTCTACGAGCAGTACTTC. Protein: CATGASGFYEQYF.